The 10 T cell receptor beta chains listed next were all sequenced from one sample in a study of T-cell memory formation after mild COVID-19. Via MiXCR, TCRdb re-called the 5' RACE reads, giving one row per CDR3 protein. The sample shows about 250,000 distinct CDR3 sequences, 15% of them seen only once. Material for sequencing was PBMCs or a T cell subset sorted from them (not recorded which). The source of these receptors is an adult woman who had mild COVID-19 (a few samples of this study predate the infection). Cell type and time point are not known.

The chain is built from TRBV9 and TRBJ2-3; 8 bases line up with TRBD1. Looked up from germline, CDR1 is SGDLS and CDR2 is YYNGEE. The CDR3 contains 15 residues. V dropped 0 bases and J dropped 5; count of bases not matched to a gene: 5. DNA of the CDR3: TGTGCCAGCAGCGTAGTTCAGGGGGCGGTAGATACGCAGTATTTT. It translates to CASSVVQGAVDTQYF.

There are many counts of this clonotype. CDR3 bases: TGCGCCAGCAGCTTGGCTTCAGGGAAAAAGGTGGCGGATACGCAGTATTTT. This gives the protein CASSLASGKKVADTQYF. The V and J genes are TRBV5-1 and TRBJ2-3, with D perhaps matching TRBD1 (5 bases). The CDR3 loop spans 17 amino acids. CDR1 is SGHRS, CDR2 YFSETQ, per germline. Trimming took off 0 bases at V and 6 bases at J, with 20 bases between the two ends.

The rearrangement joins TRBV5-1 to TRBJ1-1; a weak D match, TRBD1 (6 bases). V was cut by 3 bases and J by 7 bases, with 19 bases left in between. Germline values: CDR1 SGHRS, CDR2 YFSETQ. CDR3 length: 15 amino acids. The CDR3 loop reads CASSSGQTIPYEAFF. In nucleotides, the CDR3 is TGCGCCAGCAGCTCAGGACAGACTATACCTTATGAAGCTTTCTTT.

This clonotype was counted a few times. The rearrangement uses TRBV4-1 and TRBJ2-4; weak D call: TRBD1 (5 bases). CDR1 and CDR2 from the germline V gene are MGHRA and YSYEKL. The CDR3 has 15 residues. Trimming stripped 5 bases from V and 0 bases from J, with 11 bases between. CDR3 residues: CASSIQGLAKNIQYF. The CDR3 DNA reads as TGCGCCAGCAGCATCCAGGGTTTAGCCAAAAACATTCAGTACTTC.

This clonotype appeared many times. V gene TRBV5-1 combines with J gene TRBJ1-1, with a weak D call TRBD1 (5 bases). Trimming cost V 0 bases and J 0 bases, with 6 bases left between them. Germline CDR1 is SGHRS and CDR2 is YFSETQ. The CDR3 totals 14 residues. CDR3 nucleotides: TGCGCCAGCAGCTTGGTGGACATGAACACTGAAGCTTTCTTT. The encoded protein is CASSLVDMNTEAFF.

This clonotype was seen many times. This chain links TRBV6-5 with TRBJ2-7; tentative D call: TRBD1 (5 bases). V lost 7 bases, J lost 6 bases, and 10 bases lay in between. The germline gives CDR1 MNHEY, CDR2 SVGAGI. CDR3 length equals 11 residues. In nucleotides, the CDR3 is TGTGCCAGCACTAGGGGTATCGAGCAGTACTTC. Protein sequence: CASTRGIEQYF.

The chain uses TRBV5-1 and TRBJ2-1; the match to TRBD2 covers 7 bases. This CDR3 comprises 17 residues. Germline V gives CDR1 SGHRS, CDR2 YFSETQ. With V trimmed by 0 bases and J by 1 base, 7 bases remained unmatched. CDR3 region: CASSLEVAGPSYNEQFF. The CDR3, as DNA: TGCGCCAGCAGCTTGGAAGTAGCGGGCCCATCCTACAATGAGCAGTTCTTC. The full variable domain, rest sourced from reference TRBV5-1 and TRBJ2-1, is KAGVTQTPRYLIKTRGQQVTLSCSPISGHRSVSWYQQTPGQGLQFLFEYFSETQRNKGNFPGRFSGRQFSNSRSEMNVSTLELGDSALYLCASSLEVAGPSYNEQFFGPGTRLTVL.

The CDR3 DNA follows: TGTGCCTTCGATAGGGACCCCACAGATACGCAGTATTTT. Translation: CAFDRDPTDTQYF. This chain connects TRBV30 to TRBJ2-3; D is possibly TRBD1 or TRBD2 (5 bases each). The CDR3 has 13 amino acids. Looked up from germline, CDR1 is GTSNPN and CDR2 is SVGIG (reference sequence). With 7 bases removed from V and 2 bases from J, the gap between germline ends came to 13 bases.

The chain carries TRBV9 and TRBJ2-2, with D unresolved. In germline, CDR1 is SGDLS, CDR2 YYNGEE. Trimming shortened V by 0 bases and J by 0 bases, and 9 bases separated the two germline ends. The CDR3 contains 16 residues. CDR3 region: CASSVGSDPNTGELFF. The CDR3 DNA sequence: TGTGCCAGCAGCGTAGGTTCGGATCCGAACACCGGGGAGCTGTTTTTT.

J is TRBJ1-2 and V is TRBV7-2; the D is unclear. Germline V gene data show CDR1 as SGHTA and CDR2 as FQGNSA. Trimming took 5 bases from V and 14 from J, leaving 18 bases between them. The CDR3 extends over 12 amino acids. The CDR3, as DNA: TGTGCCAGCAGCCCCGAGACTCGCATGGTGACCTTC. This sequence encodes CASSPETRMVTF.